This TCR beta chain is drawn from a study of identical twins. Germline values: CDR1 SQVTM, CDR2 ANQGSEA. This CDR3 is built from 13 residues. V was clipped by 6 bases and J by 7 bases, with 15 bases between them. TCRdb processed the 5' RACE reads anew with MiXCR; each CDR3 protein has one entry. The sample shows nearly 650,000 distinct CDR3 sequences, around 7.4% of them seen only once. This same sample was also taken into another study, of yellow fever vaccine responses in identical twins.

This chain joins TRBV29-1 and TRBJ2-2; D gene ambiguous. The sample taken for sequencing was PBMCs. The TCR comes from a woman aged 18-29 years in good health. The CDR3 loop reads CSVAPLSNGELFF. The DNA for the CDR3 is TGCAGCGTAGCCCCCCTTAGCAACGGGGAGCTGTTTTTT.